This T cell receptor (beta chain) was recorded in a study of tumor and adjacent non-tumor tissue in lung cancer. TCRbeta libraries were built with three rounds of nested PCR, modified from ARM-PCR. TCRdb reanalysed the multiplex PCR reads using MiXCR and keeps one entry per CDR3 protein. The sample shows tens of thousands of distinct CDR3 sequences, more than 55% of them seen only once. Germline CDR1 and CDR2: SQVTM and ANQGSEA. Trimming left V 4 bases short and J 7 bases short, with 17 bases between. The CDR3 has 14 amino acids. RNA was extracted from bulk tissue without any cell sorting. The normal lung tissue was taken more than 3 cm from the tumor edge. This clonotype is judged medium-sized.

This receptor was identified in a woman in her 70s with non-small cell lung cancer. The chain employs TRBV29-1 and TRBJ2-1, with D maybe TRBD2 (6 bases). The sequenced sample was distant non-tumor lung tissue. The CDR3 nucleotides are TGCAGCGTTGGAGTAGCGGAGGTACGGAATGAGCAGTTCTTC. It specifies CSVGVAEVRNEQFF.